This TCR beta chain was recovered during a study of T cells in Graves' hyperthyroidism and ophthalmopathy. Each person with ophthalmopathy scored at least 3 on the Clinical Activity Score, reached NOSPECS grade 4 or higher, and had been ill under 3 months. There were TCR beta CDR3 regions amplified from RNA transcripts. The study used the HTBI primer set for a first-round RT-PCR of the TCR CDR3. MiXCR was run by TCRdb on the multiplex PCR reads, yielding one entry per CDR3 protein. The top ten hold about 29% of the sample, which has 220,000 or so distinct CDR3 sequences, around 15% seen once. The sample holds many counts of this clonotype. CDR1 is SNHLY and CDR2 is FYNNEI in the germline V gene. V gave up 6 bases and J gave up 1 base, with 9 bases separating them. This CDR3 region has 13 residues.

The origin of this receptor is a woman younger than 35 with Graves' ophthalmopathy. The genes are TRBV2 and TRBJ1-1; TRBD1 might be the D (5 bases). Sample: blood. CDR3 region: CASRAGRNTEAFF. In DNA, the CDR3 is TGTGCCAGCAGGGCAGGGAGGAACACTGAAGCTTTCTTT.